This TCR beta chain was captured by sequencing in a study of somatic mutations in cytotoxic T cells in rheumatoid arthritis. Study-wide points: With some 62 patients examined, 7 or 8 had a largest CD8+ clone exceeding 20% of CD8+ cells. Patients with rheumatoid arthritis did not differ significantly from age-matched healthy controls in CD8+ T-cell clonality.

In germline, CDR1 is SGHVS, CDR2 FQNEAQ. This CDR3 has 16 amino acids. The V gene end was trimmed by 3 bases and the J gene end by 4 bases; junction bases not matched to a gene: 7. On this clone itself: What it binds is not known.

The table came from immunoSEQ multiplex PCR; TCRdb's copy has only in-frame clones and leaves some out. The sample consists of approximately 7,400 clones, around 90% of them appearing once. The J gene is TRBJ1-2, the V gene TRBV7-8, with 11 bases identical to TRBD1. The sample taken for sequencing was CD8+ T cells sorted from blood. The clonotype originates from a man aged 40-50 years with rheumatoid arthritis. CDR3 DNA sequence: TGTGCCAGCAGCTTTGGACAGGGGGCAAGTAGCTATGGCTACACCTTC. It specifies CASSFGQGASSYGYTF. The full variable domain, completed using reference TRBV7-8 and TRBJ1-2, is GAGVSQSPRYKVAKRGQDVALRCDPISGHVSLFWYQQALGQGPEFLTYFQNEAQLDKSGLPSDRFFAERPEGSVSTLKIQRTQQEDSAVYLCASSFGQGASSYGYTFGSGTRLTVV.